What follows are 25 T cell receptor beta chains derived from one specimen sequenced in a study of T cells in narcolepsy. Profiled with immunoSEQ multiplex PCR; TCRdb holds only in-frame clones, not every one. The table records around 31,000 clones, 78% of them present only once. The sample comprised CD45RA- memory CD4+ T cells from PBMCs. These receptor sequences come from a human donor with narcolepsy.

The chain is built from TRBV19 and TRBJ1-1; TRBD1 matches 7 bases. There are 14 residues in the CDR3. Germline trimming cut 9 bases from V and 4 bases from J; bases unmatched to any gene: 11. Germline V gene lookup returns CDR1 LNHDA and CDR2 SQIVND (reference sequence). The CDR3 spells CASTSQGRGTEAFF. As DNA, the CDR3 is TGTGCCAGCACCTCACAGGGGAGGGGCACTGAAGCTTTCTTT. The variable domain in full, completed from reference TRBV19 and TRBJ1-1, reads DGGITQSPKYLFRKEGQNVTLSCEQNLNHDAMYWYRQDPGQGLRLIYYSQIVNDFQKGDIAEGYSVSREKKESFPLTVTSAQKNPTAFYLCASTSQGRGTEAFFGQGTRLTVV.

The chain recombines TRBV29-1 with TRBJ2-2; TRBD1 agrees at 8 bases. Germline CDR1 and CDR2: SQVTM and ANQGSEA. The CDR3 length is 16 residues. Trimming took 6 bases from V and 8 from J; bases not matched to a gene: 17. The CDR3 nucleotides are TGCAGCGTCCCCAAGGGCCAGGGGGCTGTTGGGGGGGAGCTGTTTTTT. Amino acid sequence: CSVPKGQGAVGGELFF.

The chain joins TRBV2 to TRBJ2-3; a weak D match, TRBD2 (5 bases). This CDR3 has 18 amino acids. Per germline, CDR1 SNHLY and CDR2 FYNNEI. V lost 4 bases and J 2 bases, leaving 22 bases between the germline ends. The CDR3 DNA follows: TGTGCCAGCAGTGGGAGGTTTGGTCGAATTTCCCACACAGATACGCAGTATTTT. This encodes CASSGRFGRISHTDTQYF.

The chain combines TRBV6-1 with TRBJ2-7; 7 nucleotides agree with TRBD1. Germline V gene data show CDR1 as MNHNS and CDR2 as SASEGT. V dropped 6 bases and J dropped 0; count of bases not matched to a gene: 8. The CDR3 extends over 15 amino acids. The CDR3 sequence is CASRNMDRSSYEQYF. For the CDR3, the DNA is TGTGCCAGCAGAAATATGGACAGGAGCTCCTACGAGCAGTACTTC.

The chain has TRBV6-1 and TRBJ1-3, with D perhaps TRBD1 (6 bases). Germline values: CDR1 MNHNS, CDR2 SASEGT. The CDR3 extends over 15 amino acids. Trimming pared 4 bases from V and 4 bases from J, leaving 14 bases between. CDR3 residues: CASSAATGSGNTIYF. The CDR3 DNA follows: TGTGCCAGCAGTGCGGCGACAGGTTCCGGAAACACCATATATTTT.

The rearrangement links TRBV10-1 to TRBJ1-1, with D possibly TRBD1 on 5 matching bases. Trimming cost V 4 bases and J 1 base, with 10 bases left between them. Germline V CDR1 and CDR2: WNHNN, SYGVQD (reference sequence). The CDR3 extends over 14 amino acids. The CDR3 DNA follows: TGCGCCAGCAGTGTTGGGACTGCGAACACTGAAGCTTTCTTT. It specifies CASSVGTANTEAFF.

This clone was picked up a small number of times. This chain uses TRBV5-4 with TRBJ2-1; 11 nucleotides line up with TRBD2. J was trimmed by 4 bases and V by 7 bases; bases with no gene match: 4. The CDR3 contains 14 residues. Germline CDR1 reads SGHNT; CDR2 reads YYREEE (reference sequence). CDR3 region: CASGASGRYNEQFF. Written as DNA, the CDR3 is TGTGCCAGCGGGGCTAGCGGGAGGTACAATGAGCAGTTCTTC.

This chain uses TRBV7-9 with TRBJ2-1, with a weak D call TRBD1 (6 bases). Deletions cut 3 bases from V and 5 bases from J, with 11 bases between. This CDR3 has 14 residues. Germline assignment: CDR1 SEHNR and CDR2 FQNEAQ (reference sequence). Written as DNA, the CDR3 is TGTGCCAGCAGCTTGACGACAGGAGACAATGAGCAGTTCTTC. This codes for CASSLTTGDNEQFF.

This chain joins TRBV6-1 and TRBJ2-7; unclear D gene. This CDR3 spans 12 amino acids. V was pared by 0 bases and J by 4 bases, with 4 bases between. The germline V gene has CDR1 MNHNS and CDR2 SASEGT. The CDR3 loop is CASSEAGYEQYF. CDR3 sequence (DNA): TGTGCCAGCAGTGAAGCGGGGTACGAGCAGTACTTC.

The rearrangement links TRBV2 to TRBJ1-1; perhaps TRBD1 as D (5 bases). V gave up 3 bases and J gave up 5 bases, with 13 bases separating them. The CDR3 extends over 14 amino acids. Germline assignment: CDR1 SNHLY and CDR2 FYNNEI. The DNA of the CDR3 is TGTGCCAGCAGTGACTCCGGGGGTGGGACTGAAGCTTTCTTT. Encoded protein: CASSDSGGGTEAFF.

V is TRBV28 and J is TRBJ2-7; unclear D gene. V was shortened by 6 bases and J by 4 bases, with 10 bases between the two germline ends. This CDR3 has 12 amino acids. Germline-derived CDR1 and CDR2 are MDHEN and SYDVKM. CDR3 in DNA: TGTGCCAGCAGCGGTCACGGTTACGAGCAGTACTTC. This sequence encodes CASSGHGYEQYF.

This chain joins TRBV4-1 and TRBJ2-5; D remains ambiguous. Germline-derived CDR1 and CDR2 are MGHRA and YSYEKL. The V gene lost 4 bases and the J gene lost 0 bases, with 6 bases spanning the gap. The CDR3 has 13 amino acids. CDR3 in DNA: TGCGCCAGCAGCCTCTTGTACCAAGAGACCCAGTACTTC. This gives the protein CASSLLYQETQYF.

The CDR3 bases are TGTGCCTGGAGTGGACAGGGGACTAATGAAAAACTGTTTTTT. Residues: CAWSGQGTNEKLFF. This chain uses TRBV30 with TRBJ1-4; 8 nucleotides agree with TRBD1. The CDR3 has 14 residues. V was clipped by 1 base and J by 2 bases; unmatched bases: 0. Germline values: CDR1 GTSNPN, CDR2 SVGIG (reference sequence).

The V call is TRBV4-2, the J call TRBJ1-6, with D tentatively TRBD1 (6 bases). Trimming stripped 0 bases from V and 8 bases from J, with 17 bases between. The germline V gene has CDR1 LGHNA and CDR2 YNFKEQ. The CDR3 spans 17 residues. The CDR3 region is CASSQDHGGANDSPLHF. The CDR3 bases are TGTGCCAGCAGCCAAGATCACGGGGGCGCGAATGATTCACCCCTCCACTTT.

The chain carries TRBV6-5 and TRBJ1-2; D is unresolved. The length of the CDR3 is 13 residues. V lost 4 bases, J lost 9 bases, and 15 bases lay in between. The germline V gene has CDR1 MNHEY and CDR2 SVGAGI. The CDR3 loop is CASSFLKKGSYTF. In DNA form, the CDR3 reads TGTGCCAGCAGTTTTCTTAAAAAAGGGAGCTACACCTTC.

J is TRBJ1-4 and V is TRBV9, with 11 bases fitting TRBD1. Germline lookup yields CDR1 SGDLS and CDR2 YYNGEE. Germline trimming cut 0 bases from V and 8 bases from J; bases unmatched to any gene: 3. The CDR3 runs to 15 residues. The CDR3 DNA reads as TGTGCCAGCAGCGTAGATGGGACAGGGGGGGAAAAACTGTTTTTT. Amino acids: CASSVDGTGGEKLFF.

The rearrangement uses TRBV18 and TRBJ2-7, with D perhaps being TRBD1 or TRBD2 (6 bases each). CDR1 and CDR2 (germline): KGHSH, LQKENI. CDR3 length equals 14 residues. V was clipped by 5 bases and J by 6 bases, with 17 bases between them. For the CDR3, the DNA is TGTGCCAGCTCATCTCAAAGGGGGGCTACCGAGCAGTACTTC. It codes for CASSSQRGATEQYF.

This clone occurred once. The chain uses TRBV9 and TRBJ1-2; 10 nucleotides line up with TRBD1. J was trimmed by 4 bases and V by 7 bases; bases with no gene match: 7. Germline V gene data show CDR1 as SGDLS and CDR2 as YYNGEE. The CDR3 is 14 residues long. The CDR3 is CASRRDRGGYGYTF. The CDR3 coding sequence is TGTGCCAGCCGTCGGGACAGGGGAGGCTATGGCTACACCTTC. The full variable domain, with the rest looked up from reference TRBV9 and TRBJ1-2, is DSGVTQTPKHLITATGQRVTLRCSPRSGDLSVYWYQQSLDQGLQFLIQYYNGEERAKGNILERFSAQQFPDLHSELNLSSLELGDSALYFCASRRDRGGYGYTFGSGTRLTVV.

J is TRBJ2-7 and V is TRBV7-2, with D uncertain. This CDR3 contains 12 residues. Looked up from germline, CDR1 is SGHTA and CDR2 is FQGNSA. Deletions cut 3 bases from V and 8 bases from J, with 11 bases between. CDR3 bases: TGTGCCAGCAGCTTTGAAACTACGAAGCAGTACTTC. Translated: CASSFETTKQYF.

This sequence joins TRBV5-5 and TRBJ1-5, with TRBD1 as a possible D gene (5 bases). CDR3 size: 15 residues. Trimming pared 4 bases from V and 2 bases from J, leaving 13 bases between. Germline V gene lookup returns CDR1 SGHKS and CDR2 YYEKEE (reference sequence). CDR3 amino acids: CASSVGGGGNQPQHF. The CDR3 nucleotides read TGTGCCAGCAGCGTTGGCGGGGGAGGCAATCAGCCCCAGCATTTT.

This clone was counted a few times. The V call is TRBV6-5, the J call TRBJ1-5; a weak D match, TRBD1 (6 bases). The germline V and J ends were trimmed by 0 bases and 2 bases, with 11 bases remaining between them. The germline V gene encodes CDR1 MNHEY and CDR2 SVGAGI. The CDR3 consists of 16 residues. The CDR3 here is CASSYSSGGGNQPQHF. The CDR3 DNA follows: TGTGCCAGCAGTTACTCGAGCGGGGGCGGCAATCAGCCCCAGCATTTT.

The V gene is TRBV11-2, the J gene TRBJ2-7, with a weak D call TRBD1 (6 bases). Trimming cost V 2 bases and J 2 bases, with 13 bases left between them. The germline V gene encodes CDR1 SGHAT and CDR2 FQNNGV. This CDR3 contains 15 residues. The CDR3 bases are TGTGCCAGCAGCTTACGCCAGGGGCGACCCTACGAGCAGTACTTC. Translation: CASSLRQGRPYEQYF. Complete variable domain (other parts from reference TRBV11-2 and TRBJ2-7): EAGVAQSPRYKIIEKRQSVAFWCNPISGHATLYWYQQILGQGPKLLIQFQNNGVVDDSQLPKDRFSAERLKGVDSTLKIQPAKLEDSAVYLCASSLRQGRPYEQYFGPGTRLTVT.

This chain uses TRBV4-1 with TRBJ1-1, with D maybe TRBD1 (6 bases). The CDR3 extends over 14 amino acids. Trimming removed 0 bases at V and 10 bases at J, with 15 bases between. The germline V gene has CDR1 MGHRA and CDR2 YSYEKL. The CDR3, as DNA: TGCGCCAGCAGCCAAGATAGGGGGGCAATGGGAGCTTTCTTT. Its protein product is CASSQDRGAMGAFF.

Only one count was recorded for this clone. The V call is TRBV7-8, the J call TRBJ2-2, with 8 positions matching TRBD1. Germline V lookup: CDR1 SGHVS, CDR2 FQNEAQ. This CDR3 region has 16 residues. Trimming removed 3 bases from V and 6 bases from J; junction bases left unmatched: 9. For the CDR3, the DNA is TGTGCCAGCAGCTTCCCCGGCAGGGGGCGCGCCGGGGAGCTGTTTTTT. Protein product: CASSFPGRGRAGELFF.

In its sample, this clone was seen a few times. The rearrangement uses TRBV6-5 and TRBJ2-2; 8 nucleotides align to TRBD1. V lost 8 bases, J lost 0 bases, and 2 bases stayed unmatched. The CDR3 consists of 14 residues. Germline V gene sequence: CDR1 MNHEY, CDR2 SVGAGI. Here the CDR3 reads CASRTGTNTGELFF. CDR3 in DNA: TGTGCCAGCCGGACAGGGACGAACACCGGGGAGCTGTTTTTT.